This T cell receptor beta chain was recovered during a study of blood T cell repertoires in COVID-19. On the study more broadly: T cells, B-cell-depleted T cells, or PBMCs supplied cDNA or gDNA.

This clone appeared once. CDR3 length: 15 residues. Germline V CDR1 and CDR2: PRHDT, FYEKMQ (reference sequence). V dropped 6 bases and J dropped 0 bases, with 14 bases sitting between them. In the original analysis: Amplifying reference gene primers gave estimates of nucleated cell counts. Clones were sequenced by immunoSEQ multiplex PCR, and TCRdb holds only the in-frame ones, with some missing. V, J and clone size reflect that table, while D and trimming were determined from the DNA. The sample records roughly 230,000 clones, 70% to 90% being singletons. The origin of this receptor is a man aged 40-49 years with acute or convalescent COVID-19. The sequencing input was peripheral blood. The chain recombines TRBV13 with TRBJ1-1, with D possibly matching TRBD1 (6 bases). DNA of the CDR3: TGTGCCAGCAGTTCACCGGGACATCTGAACACTGAAGCTTTCTTT. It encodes CASSSPGHLNTEAFF.